The 9 T cell receptor beta chains listed next were all sequenced from one sample in a study of cytomegalovirus exposure and HLA in healthy donors. 60 Vbeta and 13 Jbeta primers were used in PCR. Generated by immunoSEQ multiplex PCR, the TCRdb table keeps only in-frame clones and is missing some. The sample carries about 150,000 clones, 65% to 85% recorded once. Sample: PBMCs. These receptors all stem from a woman aged 40-49 years in good health and CMV-seropositive.

CDR3 sequence: CASSSTLEGGPYEQYF. CDR3 bases: TGTGCCAGCAGCTCAACCTTGGAGGGAGGGCCCTACGAGCAGTACTTC. The V and J genes are TRBV13 and TRBJ2-7, with TRBD2 identical over 7 bases. The junction had 11 bases not matched to a gene; V was cut back by 4 bases and J by 2 bases. CDR3 size: 16 residues. Germline CDR1 and CDR2: PRHDT and FYEKMQ (reference sequence).

The chain joins TRBV4-1 to TRBJ1-4, with TRBD1 identical over 7 bases. Germline CDR1 MGHRA, CDR2 YSYEKL. V lost 0 bases to trimming and J lost 0 bases; unmatched junction nucleotides: 1. The CDR3 is 16 residues long. The DNA for the CDR3 is TGCGCCAGCAGCCAAGAGGGGACAGCAACTAATGAAAAACTGTTTTTT. Protein: CASSQEGTATNEKLFF.

This chain uses TRBV4-1 with TRBJ1-1; perhaps TRBD1 as D (6 bases). The V gene lost 6 bases and the J gene lost 2 bases, with 13 bases spanning the gap. The length of the CDR3 is 14 residues. Germline V gives CDR1 MGHRA, CDR2 YSYEKL. CDR3 bases: TGCGCCAGCAGGCCACTGGGACAAAACACTGAAGCTTTCTTT. Protein: CASRPLGQNTEAFF.

J is TRBJ2-3 and V is TRBV14; maybe TRBD1 (6 bases). CDR3 length: 14 residues. Trimming pared 1 base from V and 4 bases from J, leaving 9 bases between. The germline V gene encodes CDR1 SGHDN and CDR2 FVKESK. In nucleotides, the CDR3 is TGTGCCAGCAGCCAAGGGGACATTCCAGATACGCAGTATTTT. It encodes CASSQGDIPDTQYF.

This chain joins TRBV4-2 and TRBJ1-5; the D is unclear. The CDR3 has 17 amino acids. V lost 0 bases to trimming and J lost 4 bases, with 16 bases between them. Germline loops: CDR1 LGHNA, CDR2 YNFKEQ. CDR3 protein: CASSQDGPGQANQPQHF. The DNA of the CDR3 is TGTGCCAGCAGCCAAGATGGGCCCGGCCAGGCGAATCAGCCCCAGCATTTT.

J is TRBJ1-5 and V is TRBV5-1; D is possibly TRBD1 (5 bases). The CDR3 covers 14 residues. CDR1 and CDR2 (germline): SGHRS, YFSETQ. Trimming removed 4 bases from V and 0 bases from J, with 8 bases in between. This chain's CDR3 is CASSRDSSNQPQHF. The CDR3 DNA follows: TGCGCCAGCAGCCGTGACAGTAGCAATCAGCCCCAGCATTTT.

The chain combines TRBV19 with TRBJ1-5, with 10 nucleotides matching TRBD1. Germline loops: CDR1 LNHDA, CDR2 SQIVND (reference sequence). V shed 6 bases, J shed 4 bases, and the junction held 6 bases outside the gene matches. The CDR3 length is 15 residues. CDR3 sequence: CASRNPGQGNQPQHF. The CDR3 DNA sequence: TGTGCCAGTAGAAACCCGGGACAGGGGAATCAGCCCCAGCATTTT. Full variable domain (rest looked up from reference TRBV19 and TRBJ1-5): DGGITQSPKYLFRKEGQNVTLSCEQNLNHDAMYWYRQDPGQGLRLIYYSQIVNDFQKGDIAEGYSVSREKKESFPLTVTSAQKNPTAFYLCASRNPGQGNQPQHFGDGTRLSIL.

V gene TRBV5-1 combines with J gene TRBJ2-7; D is perhaps TRBD2 (5 bases). From germline, CDR1 is SGHRS and CDR2 YFSETQ. Trimming stripped 4 bases from V and 6 bases from J, with 11 bases between. The CDR3 totals 12 residues. CDR3: CASSETNVEQYF. CDR3 nucleotides: TGCGCCAGCAGCGAGACTAATGTCGAGCAGTACTTC.

The chain couples TRBV30 to TRBJ2-7; D is possibly TRBD2 (6 bases). This CDR3 region has 15 residues. Trimming pared 3 bases from V and 1 base from J, leaving 16 bases between. The germline V gene encodes CDR1 GTSNPN and CDR2 SVGIG (reference sequence). The CDR3 DNA reads as TGTGCCTGGAGACGTCTTGGCGGGGATTCCTACGAGCAGTACTTC. Its protein is CAWRRLGGDSYEQYF.